This is a list of T cell receptor beta chains from one sample in a study of T cells after yellow fever vaccination. TCRdb passed the 5' RACE reads through MiXCR, listing each CDR3 protein once. Of 300,000 to 350,000 distinct CDR3 sequences detected, approximately 8% appear once; the ten largest clones hold approximately 18%. Sequencing used PBMCs, obtained 35 to 50 days after the first yellow fever vaccination. Receptors originate from a man between 18 and 29 years old who received the YFV17D yellow fever vaccine. The CDR3 runs from the conserved cysteine through the conserved F or W. A D gene is named only where the DNA matches it firmly. The size of a clone is reported for some rows only, either as once, few or many, or as a class for expanded clones.

size	V	J	D	DNA	CDR3
.	TRBV11-1	TRBJ1-1	TRBD1	TGTGCCAGCAGCTTGCTACACAGGACAGGGGGCGAGAGGTACGCTGAAGCTTTCTTT	CASSLLHRTGGERYAEAFF
.	TRBV2	TRBJ2-1	.	TGTGCCAGCAGGAAGGAGGGGACGGACAATGAGCAGTTCTTC	CASRKEGTDNEQFF
.	TRBV29-1	TRBJ2-6	TRBD1	TGCAGCGTTGGTCAGGGGGCGTCGGGGGCCAACGTCCTGACTTTC	CSVGQGASGANVLTF
few	TRBV29-1	TRBJ1-1	.	TGCAGCGTTGAAGAAATGGTGGAGGGCTGGACTGAAGCTTTCTTT	CSVEEMVEGWTEAFF
.	TRBV9	TRBJ2-3	TRBD2	TGTGCCAGCAGCGTACAAGCGGCGGGGGGCGCAGATACGCAGTATTTT	CASSVQAAGGADTQYF
.	TRBV2	TRBJ1-4	.	TGTGCCAGCAGTGAAGGGCCGGGTGAAAAACTGTTTTTT	CASSEGPGEKLFF
many	TRBV7-2	TRBJ1-2	TRBD1	TGTGCCAGCAGCTTACAGGGGGCCTATGGCTACACCTTC	CASSLQGAYGYTF
few	TRBV7-3	TRBJ2-2	.	TGTGCCAGCAGCTTAGCCCCGGAGTTCGCGAACACCGGGGAGCTGTTTTTT	CASSLAPEFANTGELFF
.	TRBV11-2	TRBJ2-3	.	TGTGCCAGCAGCCTCGAGGGGGGGCTACGCCTGACCCGCACAGATACGCAGTATTTT	CASSLEGGLRLTRTDTQYF
once	TRBV5-1	TRBJ2-1	TRBD2	TGCGCCAGCAGACCCCTCGGGGCGGGGGTGTCCTACAATGAGCAGTTCTTC	CASRPLGAGVSYNEQFF